In its sample, the clone carrying this T cell receptor (beta chain) was seen a few times. As yet, its antigen is unknown. This CDR3 is also generated by other DNA sequences in the sample. The record originates from a study of beta chain features in type 1 diabetes. Germline CDR1 reads SGHDT; CDR2 reads YYEEEE. Trimming shortened V by 0 bases and J by 7 bases, and 8 bases separated the two germline ends. This CDR3 contains 13 residues. Broader study findings: Moderate but significant shortening of TCRB CDR3s was recorded in all four CD4+ subsets from Type 1 diabetes patients.

Isolated RNA was reverse transcribed in full, so expressed TCRB transcripts were sequenced. Using immunoSEQ multiplex PCR, the repertoire was profiled, and TCRdb retains in-frame clones only, with some absent. Of about 640,000 clones listed, 12% are singletons. Donors underwent one heparinised blood draw, 90 to 150 mL on average. Sequencing was carried out using naive CD4+ T cells from blood. The chain joins TRBV5-6 to TRBJ1-5; a possible D gene is TRBD1 (5 bases). This receptor was taken from a man younger than 40 with type 1 diabetes. The CDR3 is CASSLGGEQPQHF. For the CDR3, the DNA is TGTGCCAGCAGCTTGGGAGGGGAGCAGCCCCAGCATTTT.